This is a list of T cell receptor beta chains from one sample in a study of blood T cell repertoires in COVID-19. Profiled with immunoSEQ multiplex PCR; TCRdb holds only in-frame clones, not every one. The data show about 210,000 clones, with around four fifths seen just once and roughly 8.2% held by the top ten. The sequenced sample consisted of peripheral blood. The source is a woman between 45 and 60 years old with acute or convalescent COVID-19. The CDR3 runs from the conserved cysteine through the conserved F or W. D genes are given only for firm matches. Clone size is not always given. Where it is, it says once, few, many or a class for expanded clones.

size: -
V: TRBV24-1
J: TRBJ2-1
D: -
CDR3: CATSESGGLALDEQFF

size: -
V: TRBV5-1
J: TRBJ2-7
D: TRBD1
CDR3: CASSWKTGGEQYF

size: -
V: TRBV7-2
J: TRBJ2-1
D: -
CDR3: CASGAQGRIGGAYNEQFF

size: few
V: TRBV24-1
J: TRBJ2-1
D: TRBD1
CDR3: CATGTDNEQFF

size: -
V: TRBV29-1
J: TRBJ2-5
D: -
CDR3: CSVEDPLRGGDQETQYF

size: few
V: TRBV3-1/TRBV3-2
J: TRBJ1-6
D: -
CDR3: CASSQMTGYNSPLHF

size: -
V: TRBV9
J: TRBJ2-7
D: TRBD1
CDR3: CASSVETGWVNEQYF

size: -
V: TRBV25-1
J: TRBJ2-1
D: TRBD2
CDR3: CASGRAGNEQFF

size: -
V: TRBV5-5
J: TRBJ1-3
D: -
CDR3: CASVRTAPNSGNTIYF

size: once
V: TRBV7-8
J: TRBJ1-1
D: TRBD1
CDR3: CASSLEAPLTGLNTEAFF

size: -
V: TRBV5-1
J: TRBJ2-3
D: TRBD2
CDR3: CASRPGLASSTDTQYF

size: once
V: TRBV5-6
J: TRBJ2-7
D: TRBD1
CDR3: CASSLRDRPYEQYF

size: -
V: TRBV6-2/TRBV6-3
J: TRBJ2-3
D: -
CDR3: CASSFISTDTQYF

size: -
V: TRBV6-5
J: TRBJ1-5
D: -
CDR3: CASMREGSNQPQHF

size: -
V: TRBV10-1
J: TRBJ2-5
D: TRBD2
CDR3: CASSDTSGRGETQYF

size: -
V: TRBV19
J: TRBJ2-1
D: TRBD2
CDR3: CASQKREGDFSSYNEQFF

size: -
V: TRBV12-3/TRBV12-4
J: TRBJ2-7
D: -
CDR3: CASSFGTSPSVF

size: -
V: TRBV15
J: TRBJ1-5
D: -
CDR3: CATSRGITQPQHF

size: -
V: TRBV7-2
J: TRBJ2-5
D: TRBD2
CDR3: CASSLAGRVTQYF

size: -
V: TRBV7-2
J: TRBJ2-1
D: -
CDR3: CASSFMGSGTFF

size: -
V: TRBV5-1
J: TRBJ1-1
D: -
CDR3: CASRDSENTEAFF

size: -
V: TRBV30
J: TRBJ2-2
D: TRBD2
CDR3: CAWSRLAGVSGELFF

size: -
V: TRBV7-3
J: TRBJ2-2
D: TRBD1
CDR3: CASSPTGGIGELFF

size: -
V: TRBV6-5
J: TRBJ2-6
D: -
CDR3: CASSSGPGANVLTF

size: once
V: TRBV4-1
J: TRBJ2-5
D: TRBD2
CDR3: CASSQDLGGGSGTQYF

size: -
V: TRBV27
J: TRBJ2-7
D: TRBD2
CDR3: CASSSPGTSGTNEQYF

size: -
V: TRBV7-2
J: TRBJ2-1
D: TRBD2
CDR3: CASSLPPGLAYNEQFF

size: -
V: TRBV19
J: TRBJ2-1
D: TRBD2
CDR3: CASSMTSGDEQFF

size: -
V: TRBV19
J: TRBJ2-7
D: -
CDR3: CASSPLGRAAGLEQYF

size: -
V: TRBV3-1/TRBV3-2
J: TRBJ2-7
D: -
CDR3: CASSPSSNEQYF

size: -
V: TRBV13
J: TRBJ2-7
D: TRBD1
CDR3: CASRWTGTGIHEQYF

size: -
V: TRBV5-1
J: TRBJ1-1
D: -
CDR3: CASSLAFDTEAFF

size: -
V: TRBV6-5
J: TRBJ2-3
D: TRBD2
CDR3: CASSYVGGRTDTQYF

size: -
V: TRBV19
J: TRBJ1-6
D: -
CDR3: CASSMGRTYNSPLHF

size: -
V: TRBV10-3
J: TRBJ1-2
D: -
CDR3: CAISGTSADYGYTF

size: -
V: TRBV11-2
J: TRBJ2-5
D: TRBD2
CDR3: CASSPWGGAETQYF

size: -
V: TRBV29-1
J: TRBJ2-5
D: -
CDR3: CSVTRSETQYF

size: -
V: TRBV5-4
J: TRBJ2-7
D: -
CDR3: CASSLGGRGFEQYF